Listed here are 18 T cell receptor beta chains from one sample, sequenced in a study of response to subunit inactivated influenza vaccine. TCRdb recomputed calls from the RT-PCR reads with MiXCR, one row per CDR3 protein. The data hold about 540,000 distinct CDR3 sequences, with roughly 25% observed a single time. A further study also used this sample, focusing on T cells expressing NK-cell markers. That report adds: For TCR beta, cDNA was produced by 5'RACE template switching with UMIs.

Here the sequenced sample was CD4+ T cells sorted from PBMCs, taken about 13 days after vaccination. These receptors came from a man aged 50-60 years who received an inactivated influenza vaccine.

This clonotype was detected a few times. The rearrangement uses TRBV20-1 and TRBJ2-5; a weak D match, TRBD1 (6 bases). This CDR3 contains 14 residues. Trimming pared 5 bases from V and 0 bases from J, leaving 13 bases between. Germline V gives CDR1 DFQATT, CDR2 SNEGSKA (reference sequence). The CDR3 protein is CSADGTQNQETQYF. The CDR3 coding sequence is TGCAGTGCTGACGGGACACAAAACCAAGAGACCCAGTACTTC.

The chain couples TRBV24-1 to TRBJ1-1; D unresolved. V was trimmed by 7 bases and J by 5 bases, leaving 16 bases between them. Per the germline V gene, CDR1 is KGHDR and CDR2 is SFDVKD. The CDR3 consists of 14 residues. The CDR3 DNA reads TGTGCCACCAGCGACACTTCAACGGGAACTGAAGCTTTCTTT. Its protein product is CATSDTSTGTEAFF.

Many counts were recorded for this clonotype. The rearrangement links TRBV5-6 to TRBJ1-1; no clear D gene. V was trimmed by 1 base and J by 1 base, leaving 8 bases between them. The germline V gene encodes CDR1 SGHDT and CDR2 YYEEEE. The CDR3 contains 14 residues. CDR3 sequence (DNA): TGTGCCAGCAGCTTGACCGTTACGAACACTGAAGCTTTCTTT. Translation gives CASSLTVTNTEAFF.

This rearrangement joins TRBV2 to TRBJ1-2; 10 bases match TRBD1. Germline CDR1 and CDR2: SNHLY and FYNNEI. The V gene end was trimmed by 7 bases and the J gene end by 8 bases; junction bases not matched to a gene: 7. The CDR3 has 13 residues. CDR3 bases: TGTGCCAGCACTCAGGACAGGGGGTCCGGCTACACCTTC. Translated, it gives CASTQDRGSGYTF.

The rearrangement uses TRBV24-1 and TRBJ2-3, with 11 positions matching TRBD2. The junction had 10 bases not matched to a gene; V was cut back by 9 bases and J by 0 bases. Looked up from germline, CDR1 is KGHDR and CDR2 is SFDVKD. The CDR3 totals 17 residues. CDR3 sequence reads: CATDPTSGSPSTDTQYF. DNA for the CDR3: TGTGCCACCGATCCCACTAGCGGGAGCCCTAGCACAGATACGCAGTATTTT.

V and J are TRBV5-1 and TRBJ2-3; D gene uncertain. The CDR3 spans 15 residues. Per germline, CDR1 SGHRS and CDR2 YFSETQ. Trimming removed 4 bases from V and 0 bases from J, with 12 bases in between. CDR3: CASSPASGSTDTQYF. The CDR3 DNA sequence: TGCGCCAGCAGCCCAGCCTCTGGCAGCACAGATACGCAGTATTTT.

V is TRBV7-2 and J is TRBJ2-7; D gene ambiguous. Trimming took 1 base from V and 5 from J, leaving 12 bases between them. This CDR3 is built from 14 residues. Germline V gene lookup returns CDR1 SGHTA and CDR2 FQGNSA. The CDR3 sequence is CASSLDSLSNEQYF. DNA of the CDR3: TGTGCCAGCAGCTTAGACTCCTTGTCTAACGAGCAGTACTTC. Full variable domain (rest looked up from reference TRBV7-2 and TRBJ2-7): GAGVSQSPSNKVTEKGKDVELRCDPISGHTALYWYRQSLGQGLEFLIYFQGNSAPDKSGLPSDRFSAERTGGSVSTLTIQRTQQEDSAVYLCASSLDSLSNEQYFGPGTRLTVT.

The rearrangement links TRBV2 to TRBJ1-5; 8 bases align to TRBD1. Germline V gives CDR1 SNHLY, CDR2 FYNNEI. Trimming at V came to 6 bases and at J to 1 base, leaving 2 bases not matched to a gene. The length of the CDR3 is 14 residues. CDR3 coding DNA: TGTGCCAGCAGGACAGGGGTCAGCAATCAGCCCCAGCATTTT. Its translation is CASRTGVSNQPQHF.

The chain employs TRBV29-1 and TRBJ2-5, with 9 bases fitting TRBD1. The length of the CDR3 is 13 residues. V shed 7 bases, J shed 5 bases, and the junction held 8 bases outside the gene matches. Germline CDR1 reads SQVTM; CDR2 reads ANQGSEA. In nucleotides, the CDR3 is TGCAGCGCACGGACAGGGGAATGGGAGACCCAGTACTTC. It yields the protein CSARTGEWETQYF.

This clonotype was seen just once. V is TRBV30 and J is TRBJ1-2, with D tentatively TRBD1 (5 bases). CDR3 length: 12 residues. The V end was cut by 1 base, the J end by 4 bases, with 7 bases between. Germline loops: CDR1 GTSNPN, CDR2 SVGIG (reference sequence). The CDR3: CAWSDQGYGYTF. In DNA form, the CDR3 reads TGTGCCTGGAGTGACCAGGGCTATGGCTACACCTTC.

The chain couples TRBV7-2 to TRBJ2-3; 10 bases map to TRBD2. CDR1 SGHTA and CDR2 FQGNSA come from the germline V gene. This CDR3 has 16 amino acids. V was clipped by 1 base and J by 5 bases; unmatched bases: 6. CDR3 bases: TGTGCCAGCAGCTTAGTGGCAGCGGGGGGGCAAGATACGCAGTATTTT. Its protein product is CASSLVAAGGQDTQYF. Together with reference TRBV7-2 and TRBJ2-3, the CDR3 gives the full variable domain: GAGVSQSPSNKVTEKGKDVELRCDPISGHTALYWYRQSLGQGLEFLIYFQGNSAPDKSGLPSDRFSAERTGGSVSTLTIQRTQQEDSAVYLCASSLVAAGGQDTQYFGPGTRLTVL.

This chain links TRBV6-5 with TRBJ2-3, with D perhaps matching TRBD1 (6 bases). From germline, CDR1 is MNHEY and CDR2 SVGAGI. Trimming removed 0 bases from V and 6 bases from J, with 13 bases in between. This CDR3 region has 15 residues. CDR3 sequence reads: CASSYSRTAQDTQYF. The CDR3 DNA follows: TGTGCCAGCAGTTACTCGAGGACAGCCCAGGATACGCAGTATTTT.

The J gene is TRBJ2-5, the V gene TRBV10-2; D remains ambiguous. The CDR3 runs 15 residues. In germline, CDR1 is WSHSY, CDR2 SAAADI. Deletions cut 1 base from V and 5 bases from J, with 14 bases between. The CDR3 nucleotides are TGCGCCAGCAGTGAGTTGGGGATTAGGAGTGAGACCCAGTACTTC. It encodes CASSELGIRSETQYF.

The chain links TRBV10-3 to TRBJ2-1; possible D gene TRBD2, 6 bases. Trimming shortened V by 2 bases and J by 10 bases, and 15 bases separated the two germline ends. The V gene's germline CDR1 is ENHRY and CDR2 SYGVKD. The CDR3 runs to 14 residues. The DNA of the CDR3 is TGTGCCATCAGTGAGGGGACTCCCTCCTTCGAGCAGTTCTTC. Its protein is CAISEGTPSFEQFF.

Points on this clonotype: A much larger clone lies one base from this, so it may be a read error. This chain uses TRBV9 with TRBJ2-2; D is unclear. The CDR3 runs to 12 residues. Germline CDR1 SGDLS, CDR2 YYNGEE. Trimming cost V 0 bases and J 7 bases, with 4 bases left between them. CDR3 region: CASSVEVGELFF. The CDR3 nucleotides read TGTGCCAGCAGCGTAGAGGTCGGGGAGCTGTTTTTT.

V usage is TRBV2 and J usage is TRBJ2-2; no clear D. The V gene lost 7 bases and the J gene lost 3 bases, with 12 bases spanning the gap. Per the germline V gene, CDR1 is SNHLY and CDR2 is FYNNEI. The CDR3 contains 14 residues. Written as DNA, the CDR3 is TGTGCCAGCACGTACAGAGCCTACACCGGGGAGCTGTTTTTT. It encodes CASTYRAYTGELFF. The full variable domain, rest sourced from reference TRBV2 and TRBJ2-2, is EPEVTQTPSHQVTQMGQEVILRCVPISNHLYFYWYRQILGQKVEFLVSFYNNEISEKSEIFDDQFSVERPDGSNFTLKIRSTKLEDSAMYFCASTYRAYTGELFFGEGSRLTVL.

The genes are TRBV6-2 or TRBV6-3 and TRBJ2-3, with D perhaps matching TRBD1 (5 bases). The length of the CDR3 is 14 residues. The germline gives CDR1 MNHEY, CDR2 SVGEGT. V lost 6 bases, J lost 6 bases, and 16 bases lay in between. This chain's CDR3 is CASRLTRGTDTQYF. CDR3 sequence (DNA): TGTGCCAGCAGGCTGACAAGGGGTACGGATACGCAGTATTTT.

This clonotype was seen more than once but under ten times. The chain couples TRBV28 to TRBJ1-1; TRBD1 matches at 7 bases. V lost 6 bases, J lost 3 bases, and 4 bases stayed unmatched. The V gene's germline CDR1 is MDHEN and CDR2 SYDVKM. This CDR3 comprises 13 residues. CDR3 in amino acids: CASRLGGYTEAFF. The CDR3 region has the DNA TGTGCCAGCAGGCTAGGGGGCTACACTGAAGCTTTCTTT.